Below are 2 T cell receptor beta chains sequenced from a single sample in a study of blood T cells in healthy people across ages. With a J-beta primer mix and a sample-barcoded 5' primer, a second PCR ran about 7 to 12 cycles. Each CDR3 protein gets one entry after TCRdb re-called the 5' RACE reads with MiXCR. The sample contains fewer than 2,000,000 distinct CDR3 sequences, 30% to 40% of which appear only once. Sequenced sample: blood. The origin of the receptors is a human donor in good health.

This clonotype was observed a handful of times. The V and J genes are TRBV29-1 and TRBJ1-1; the D is unclear. Looked up from germline, CDR1 is SQVTM and CDR2 is ANQGSEA. Trimming removed 4 bases from V and 5 bases from J, with 11 bases in between. This CDR3 has 12 residues. This chain's CDR3 is CSVGWSETEAFF. CDR3 in DNA: TGCAGCGTTGGATGGAGCGAGACTGAAGCTTTCTTT.

This clonotype was counted ten times or more. This chain joins TRBV7-9 and TRBJ2-1; D gene unclear. The CDR3 is made up of 15 amino acids. With 1 base removed from V and 0 bases from J, the gap between germline ends came to 7 bases. Germline CDR1 and CDR2: SEHNR and FQNEAQ (reference sequence). The chain's CDR3 is CASSLVHSSYNEQFF. DNA of the CDR3: TGTGCCAGCAGCTTAGTCCACAGCTCCTACAATGAGCAGTTCTTC.